Following are 24 T cell receptor beta chains from one sample sequenced in a study of shared clonotypes between healthy human individuals. Profiling relied on immunoSEQ multiplex PCR, and the TCRdb table lists in-frame clones only, not all of them. Of around 990,000 clones in the sample, around three quarters are singletons; the top ten hold roughly 0.83%. The sample was memory CD4+ T cells from PBMCs. Subset indicated: CD45RA-negative fraction. Source of these receptors: a man between 18 and 29 years old in good health. Some clones in this sample may be carry-over from other donors' samples.

The CDR3 sequence: CATSDRAGYTF. The CDR3 DNA is TGTGCCACCAGCGACCGGGCTGGCTACACCTTC. This chain uses TRBV15 with TRBJ1-2; D not resolved. This CDR3 spans 11 amino acids. The germline V gene has CDR1 LNHNV and CDR2 YYDKDF (reference sequence). Trimming removed 5 bases from V and 7 bases from J, with 8 bases in between.

The chain uses TRBV7-2 and TRBJ2-1; the D call may be TRBD1 or TRBD2 (5 bases each). In germline, CDR1 is SGHTA, CDR2 FQGNSA. The CDR3 runs to 15 residues. V was shortened by 5 bases and J by 3 bases, with 14 bases between the two germline ends. As DNA, the CDR3 is TGTGCCAGCAGCCAGAGCCGGGGCAACTACAATGAGCAGTTCTTC. Translation: CASSQSRGNYNEQFF.

V gene TRBV11-3 combines with J gene TRBJ2-2, with D perhaps matching TRBD1 (5 bases). The CDR3 spans 15 residues. V lost 8 bases and J lost 5, with 18 bases in between. Germline values: CDR1 SGHNT, CDR2 YENEEA. CDR3 coding DNA: TGTGCCAGCTGCGATTCGTACAGGCAAACCGGGGAGCTGTTTTTT. It translates to CASCDSYRQTGELFF.

This clone came up once. The J gene is TRBJ2-5, the V gene TRBV5-8, with D possibly being TRBD1 (6 bases). The CDR3 is made up of 16 amino acids. Germline loops: CDR1 SGHTS, CDR2 YDEGEE. V lost 6 bases and J 6 bases, leaving 24 bases between the germline ends. CDR3 in amino acids: CASKIQGEGLRKTQYF. CDR3 coding DNA: TGTGCCAGCAAAATACAGGGAGAGGGTTTAAGGAAGACCCAGTACTTC.

This chain uses TRBV10-1 with TRBJ1-4, with TRBD1 as a possible D gene (6 bases). Trimming cost V 0 bases and J 7 bases, with 18 bases left between them. Germline CDR1 is WNHNN and CDR2 is SYGVQD (reference sequence). The CDR3 runs to 17 residues. The CDR3 sequence: CASSESISRQDGEKLFF. CDR3 coding DNA: TGCGCCAGCAGTGAGTCGATCTCGCGACAGGATGGTGAAAAACTGTTTTTT.

The chain employs TRBV27 and TRBJ2-5; TRBD1 aligns across 8 bases. Germline V lookup: CDR1 MNHEY, CDR2 SMNVEV (reference sequence). Trimming cost V 6 bases and J 6 bases; bases outside gene matches: 6. This CDR3 spans 13 amino acids. The CDR3 sequence: CASRVTGGKTQYF. CDR3 DNA: TGTGCCAGCAGGGTTACAGGGGGGAAGACCCAGTACTTC.

On this clone: The junction departs from the called germline gene at one end, perhaps through a read error. As DNA, the CDR3 is TGTGCGAGCAAAGTAGAACACCTGAACACTGAAGCTTTCTTT. This gives the protein CASKVEHLNTEAFF. This rearrangement joins TRBV2 to TRBJ1-1, with D unresolved. The germline gives CDR1 SNHLY, CDR2 FYNNEI. CDR3 size: 14 residues.

The table lists this clone with many counts. The chain carries TRBV19 and TRBJ2-1; 8 nucleotides match TRBD2. The CDR3 length is 14 residues. Germline V lookup: CDR1 LNHDA, CDR2 SQIVND (reference sequence). V lost 3 bases and J lost 15; bases outside the gene matches: 13. The CDR3 reads CASSIGTSPLSLFF. In nucleotides, the CDR3 is TGTGCCAGTAGTATCGGGACTAGTCCACTTTCCCTGTTCTTC.

J is TRBJ2-7 and V is TRBV5-1; weak D call: TRBD1 (6 bases). The V end lost 0 bases, the J end lost 0 bases, and 13 bases lay between the germline ends. Germline assignment: CDR1 SGHRS and CDR2 YFSETQ. The CDR3 is 16 residues long. This CDR3 is CASSLAQGSRSYEQYF. Written as DNA, the CDR3 is TGCGCCAGCAGCTTGGCACAGGGTAGCCGCTCCTACGAGCAGTACTTC. Together with reference TRBV5-1 and TRBJ2-7, the CDR3 gives the full variable domain: KAGVTQTPRYLIKTRGQQVTLSCSPISGHRSVSWYQQTPGQGLQFLFEYFSETQRNKGNFPGRFSGRQFSNSRSEMNVSTLELGDSALYLCASSLAQGSRSYEQYFGPGTRLTVT.

This clone was observed a few times. V is TRBV5-1 and J is TRBJ2-2; the D gene is possibly TRBD1 (7 bases). CDR1 is SGHRS and CDR2 is YFSETQ in the germline V gene. V was trimmed by 3 bases and J by 0 bases, leaving 12 bases between them. CDR3 length: 16 amino acids. The CDR3 spells CASSSQGGANTGELFF. DNA for the CDR3: TGCGCCAGCAGCTCCCAGGGGGGAGCGAACACCGGGGAGCTGTTTTTT.

J is TRBJ1-1 and V is TRBV28, with D possibly matching TRBD1 (6 bases). Germline V gives CDR1 MDHEN, CDR2 SYDVKM. CDR3 length: 15 residues. Trimming removed 6 bases from V and 1 base from J, with 15 bases in between. CDR3 DNA: TGTGCCAGCAGGGGACACTATCTAACGAACACTGAAGCTTTCTTT. Protein: CASRGHYLTNTEAFF. The variable domain in full, with the rest retrieved from reference TRBV28 and TRBJ1-1, is DVKVTQSSRYLVKRTGEKVFLECVQDMDHENMFWYRQDPGLGLRLIYFSYDVKMKEKGDIPEGYSVSREKKERFSLILESASTNQTSMYLCASRGHYLTNTEAFFGQGTRLTVV.

The CDR3 sequence: CASRKGTEAFF. Here the CDR3 DNA reads TGTGCCAGCAGAAAGGGCACTGAAGCTTTCTTT. The genes are TRBV7-3 and TRBJ1-1; D is uncertain. Trimming took off 6 bases at V and 4 bases at J, with 6 bases between the two ends. Germline loops: CDR1 SGHTA, CDR2 FQGTGA. The CDR3 is 11 amino acids.

The chain has TRBV7-9 and TRBJ1-2, with D uncertain. The CDR3 sequence is 12 residues long. Germline assignment: CDR1 SEHNR and CDR2 FQNEAQ (reference sequence). Trimming took off 4 bases at V and 4 bases at J, with 7 bases between the two ends. For the CDR3, the DNA is TGTGCCAGCAGCTCGTTCCCCTATGGCTACACCTTC. Residues: CASSSFPYGYTF. The complete variable domain, with remaining parts taken from reference TRBV7-9 and TRBJ1-2, reads DTGVSQNPRHKITKRGQNVTFRCDPISEHNRLYWYRQTLGQGPEFLTYFQNEAQLEKSRLLSDRFSAERPKGSFSTLEIQRTEQGDSAMYLCASSSFPYGYTFGSGTRLTVV.

J is TRBJ1-2 and V is TRBV20-1; D might be TRBD1 (5 bases). Germline V gene data show CDR1 as DFQATT and CDR2 as SNEGSKA (reference sequence). This CDR3 has 11 amino acids. Deletions cut 6 bases from V and 8 bases from J, with 13 bases between. CDR3 in DNA: TGCAGTGCGAAGGGGACGGGAGGCTACACCTTC. Translating gives CSAKGTGGYTF.

The chain is built from TRBV7-3 and TRBJ1-1; perhaps TRBD1 as D (6 bases). Trimming pared 2 bases from V and 1 base from J, leaving 8 bases between. Per germline, CDR1 SGHTA and CDR2 FQGTGA. The CDR3 sequence is 14 residues long. The CDR3 sequence: CASSLGGENTEAFF. The CDR3 DNA reads TGTGCCAGCAGCTTAGGGGGCGAGAACACTGAAGCTTTCTTT.

The chain is built from TRBV7-8 and TRBJ1-1; D gene unclear. Germline assignment: CDR1 SGHVS and CDR2 FQNEAQ. V dropped 6 bases and J dropped 0 bases, with 14 bases sitting between them. The CDR3 sequence is 15 residues long. Here the CDR3 reads CASSSSGRVNTEAFF. Written as DNA, the CDR3 is TGTGCCAGCAGTTCTAGTGGGAGGGTGAACACTGAAGCTTTCTTT.

The chain recombines TRBV6-1 with TRBJ2-1; 7 bases line up with TRBD2. Germline V gene lookup returns CDR1 MNHNS and CDR2 SASEGT. The CDR3 covers 15 residues. V dropped 5 bases and J dropped 0; count of bases not matched to a gene: 4. Here the CDR3 reads CASSFGTTSYNEQFF. DNA of the CDR3: TGTGCCAGCAGTTTCGGGACTACCTCCTACAATGAGCAGTTCTTC.

The chain has TRBV7-9 and TRBJ1-1, with D possibly being TRBD1 (5 bases). The CDR3 is made up of 15 amino acids. The V and J ends lost 5 bases and 1 base respectively, with 14 bases between them. Germline CDR1 is SEHNR and CDR2 is FQNEAQ (reference sequence). The CDR3 DNA reads as TGTGCCAGCAGCGTCGGGGGGGGTTGGAACACTGAAGCTTTCTTT. This encodes CASSVGGGWNTEAFF.

As for this clone: Other DNA sequences within the sample encode an identical CDR3. The rearrangement links TRBV7-2 to TRBJ1-4; 7 bases match TRBD1. CDR3 size: 14 residues. The V segment lost 3 bases and the J segment 4 bases; nucleotides outside the gene matches: 2. CDR1 and CDR2 from the germline V gene are SGHTA and FQGNSA. Here the CDR3 DNA reads TGTGCCAGCAGCTTTGGACAGGTTAATGAAAAACTGTTTTTT. Protein: CASSFGQVNEKLFF. Supplemented by reference TRBV7-2 and TRBJ1-4, the full variable domain reads GAGVSQSPSNKVTEKGKDVELRCDPISGHTALYWYRQSLGQGLEFLIYFQGNSAPDKSGLPSDRFSAERTGGSVSTLTIQRTQQEDSAVYLCASSFGQVNEKLFFGSGTQLSVL.

The chain's CDR3 is CASSFAQGGQPQHF. DNA for the CDR3: TGTGCCAGCAGTTTTGCCCAGGGTGGTCAGCCCCAGCATTTT. The J gene is TRBJ1-5, the V gene TRBV28, with a possible D match to TRBD1 (5 bases). Germline CDR1 is MDHEN and CDR2 is SYDVKM. CDR3 length: 14 residues. With 3 bases removed from V and 6 bases from J, the gap between germline ends came to 12 bases.

CDR3 protein: CASSYGRAQRETQYF. The CDR3 DNA reads as TGTGCCAGCAGTTACGGGAGGGCGCAGAGAGAGACCCAGTACTTC. This chain links TRBV6-6 with TRBJ2-5; 7 nucleotides align to TRBD2. The trim removed 2 bases at V and 4 bases at J, leaving 7 bases unmatched. Germline CDR1 is MNHNY and CDR2 is SVGAGI (reference sequence). The CDR3 has 15 amino acids.

This clone appeared once. The CDR3 here is CASSLAGLFYGYTF. DNA of the CDR3: TGTGCCAGCAGTCTGGCAGGGCTATTCTATGGCTACACCTTC. The chain combines TRBV28 with TRBJ1-2; D might be TRBD1 (5 bases). This CDR3 is 14 amino acids long. Between the trimmed V and J ends, which lost 5 bases and 4 bases, there was a span of 14 bases. From germline, CDR1 is MDHEN and CDR2 SYDVKM.

This clone showed up just once. DNA for the CDR3: TGTGCCAGCAGTTACAGACAGAGACTCTATGGCTACACCTTC. It yields the protein CASSYRQRLYGYTF. The chain combines TRBV6-5 with TRBJ1-2; possible D gene TRBD1, 5 bases. V was shortened by 2 bases and J by 4 bases, with 11 bases between the two germline ends. This CDR3 comprises 14 residues. Germline V gene lookup returns CDR1 MNHEY and CDR2 SVGAGI.

The V call is TRBV27, the J call TRBJ2-7; 7 bases fit TRBD2. Looked up from germline, CDR1 is MNHEY and CDR2 is SMNVEV (reference sequence). Trimming removed 1 base from V and 6 bases from J; junction bases left unmatched: 9. This CDR3 comprises 15 residues. The CDR3 protein is CASSLWGGLLPEQYF. CDR3 sequence (DNA): TGTGCCAGCAGTTTATGGGGGGGACTTCTCCCCGAGCAGTACTTC.